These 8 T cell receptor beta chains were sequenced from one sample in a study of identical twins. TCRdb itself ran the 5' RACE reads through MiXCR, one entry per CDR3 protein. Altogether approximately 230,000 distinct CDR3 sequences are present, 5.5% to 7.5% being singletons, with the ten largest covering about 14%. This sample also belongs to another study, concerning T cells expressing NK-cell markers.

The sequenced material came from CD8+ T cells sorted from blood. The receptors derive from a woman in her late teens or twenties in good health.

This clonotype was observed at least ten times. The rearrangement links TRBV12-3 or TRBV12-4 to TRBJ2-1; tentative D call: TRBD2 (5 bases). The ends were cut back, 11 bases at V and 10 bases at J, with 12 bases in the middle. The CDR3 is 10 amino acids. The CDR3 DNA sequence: TGTGCCGTGGGAGCCGGGGAGCAGTTCTTC. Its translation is CAVGAGEQFF.

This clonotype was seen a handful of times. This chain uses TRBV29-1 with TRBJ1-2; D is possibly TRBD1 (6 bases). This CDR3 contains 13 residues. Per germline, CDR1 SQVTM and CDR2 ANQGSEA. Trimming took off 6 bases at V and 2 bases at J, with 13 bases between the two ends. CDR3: CSVSGTKNYGYTF. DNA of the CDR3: TGCAGCGTGTCCGGGACAAAGAACTATGGCTACACCTTC.

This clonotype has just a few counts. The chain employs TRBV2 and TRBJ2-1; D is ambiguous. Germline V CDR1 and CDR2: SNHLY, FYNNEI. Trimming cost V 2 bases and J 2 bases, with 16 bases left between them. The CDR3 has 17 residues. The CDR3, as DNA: TGTGCCAGCAGTGAACCCCCCGGTAGCCCCACCTACAATGAGCAGTTCTTC. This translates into CASSEPPGSPTYNEQFF.

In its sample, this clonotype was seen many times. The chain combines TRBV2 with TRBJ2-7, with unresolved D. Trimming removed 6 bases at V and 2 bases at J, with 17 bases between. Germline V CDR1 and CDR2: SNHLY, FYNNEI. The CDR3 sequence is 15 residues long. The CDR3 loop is CASRVGQKSTYEQYF. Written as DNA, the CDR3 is TGTGCCAGCAGGGTAGGGCAGAAGTCTACCTACGAGCAGTACTTC.

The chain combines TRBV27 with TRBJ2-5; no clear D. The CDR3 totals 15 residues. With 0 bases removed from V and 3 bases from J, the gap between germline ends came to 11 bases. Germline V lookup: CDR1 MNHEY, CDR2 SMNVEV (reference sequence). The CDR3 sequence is CASSLSPRPEETQYF. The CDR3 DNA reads TGTGCCAGCAGTTTATCACCCAGGCCCGAAGAGACCCAGTACTTC.

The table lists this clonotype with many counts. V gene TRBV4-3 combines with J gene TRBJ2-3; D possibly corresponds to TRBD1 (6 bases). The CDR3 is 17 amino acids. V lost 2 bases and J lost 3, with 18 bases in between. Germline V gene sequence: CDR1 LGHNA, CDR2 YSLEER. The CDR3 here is CASSQPPTGDQTDTQYF. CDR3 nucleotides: TGCGCCAGCAGCCAACCCCCGACAGGAGACCAAACAGATACGCAGTATTTT.

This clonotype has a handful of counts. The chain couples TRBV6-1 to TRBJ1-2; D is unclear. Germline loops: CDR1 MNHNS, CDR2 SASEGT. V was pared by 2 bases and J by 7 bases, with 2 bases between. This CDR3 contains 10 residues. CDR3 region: CASSESGYTF. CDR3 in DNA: TGTGCCAGCAGTGAATCTGGCTACACCTTC.

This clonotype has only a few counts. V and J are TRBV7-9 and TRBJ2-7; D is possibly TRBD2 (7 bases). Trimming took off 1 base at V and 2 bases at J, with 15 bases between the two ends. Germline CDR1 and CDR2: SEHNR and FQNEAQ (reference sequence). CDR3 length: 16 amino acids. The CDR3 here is CASSLGGGEQPYEQYF. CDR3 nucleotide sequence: TGTGCCAGCAGCTTAGGGGGGGGCGAACAACCCTACGAGCAGTACTTC.